This TCR beta chain comes out of a study of cytomegalovirus exposure and HLA in healthy donors. At the level of the study: The study placed about 86% of its 398 genotyped donors in the Caucasian-associated ancestry cluster.

Nominally healthy donors were sampled, though unrecorded immune exposures were likely. This clone was observed a single time. Its antigen is unknown. Study results and limitations: Using a false discovery rate of 0.05, a later analysis showed that approximately 17,000 TCR beta sequences were associated with HLA alleles. Sequencing likely caused a cluster of highly shared sequence variants.

The PCR used 60 Vbeta and 13 Jbeta primers. Sequenced by immunoSEQ multiplex PCR; TCRdb stores in-frame clones only, minus some. This table has about 110,000 clones, about 80% appearing once. V was trimmed by 2 bases and J by 14 bases, leaving 9 bases between them. CDR1 is MNHNY, CDR2 SVGAGI, per germline (reference sequence). CDR3 size: 11 residues. This sequence was found in a man in his fifties or sixties in good health and CMV-seropositive. The chain is built from TRBV6-6 and TRBJ1-4; D not certain. Sequencing was carried out using PBMCs. CDR3 residues: CASSYGGMLFF. The CDR3 nucleotides read TGTGCCAGCAGTTACGGAGGAATGCTGTTTTTT.